This note documents a single TCR beta chain sequence. Looked up from germline, CDR1 is SGHDT and CDR2 is YYEEEE. This CDR3 is built from 14 residues. Trimming stripped 1 base from V and 5 bases from J, with 10 bases between. Each tumor contributed about 19-55 mg of diced tissue. The data were taken from a study of early stage breast cancer tumors. Background on the study: Most of the 16 invasive tumors were ER+, PR+ and HER2-.

Each sample had two DNA replicates, roughly 0.5 ug blood or roughly 1.4 ug tissue. Libraries were prepared by immunoSEQ multiplex PCR; TCRdb keeps only in-frame clonotypes and omits some of them. The table shows thousands of clones, with under 70% occurring only once. The TCR comes from a person aged 40-50 years with breast cancer. Sequenced sample: breast tumor tissue. The chain uses TRBV5-6 and TRBJ2-1; possibly TRBD1 for D (5 bases). The CDR3 coding sequence is TGTGCCAGCAGCTTGAGCAGGGCCCACAATGAGCAGTTCTTC. Translated, it gives CASSLSRAHNEQFF.